Described below is a single T cell receptor (beta chain) sequence and its context. Its target is unknown. The CDR3 sequence is 14 residues long. V was clipped by 4 bases and J by 6 bases; unmatched bases: 1. Germline CDR1 reads MNHEY; CDR2 reads SVGAGI. MiXCR, run by TCRdb on the reads, gives a single entry per CDR3 protein. Seen here are over 250,000 distinct CDR3 sequences, around 20% observed once, and the top ten hold roughly a fifth. This sample is drawn from a study of T cell repertoires in cytomegalovirus infection. Study-level background: Public TCR beta signatures were indicative of both CMV infection and a matching HLA type.

Study-wide points: Of the TCR beta families, the public ones yielded a cumulative frequency that identified carriers of CMV plus the relevant HLA. HLA-C-restricted TCR beta clonotypes specific for CMV led the ex vivo response.

The chain recombines TRBV6-5 with TRBJ1-6; 9 bases are a match to TRBD1. The sequence was obtained from a human donor in good health (CMV status not recorded). Some clones in this sample may be carry-over from other donors' samples. The sequencing used cultured PBMCs, collected from culture after CMV antigen stimulation. CDR3 sequence: CASSWTGANSPLHF. CDR3 in DNA: TGTGCCAGCAGTTGGACAGGGGCTAATTCACCCCTCCACTTT.